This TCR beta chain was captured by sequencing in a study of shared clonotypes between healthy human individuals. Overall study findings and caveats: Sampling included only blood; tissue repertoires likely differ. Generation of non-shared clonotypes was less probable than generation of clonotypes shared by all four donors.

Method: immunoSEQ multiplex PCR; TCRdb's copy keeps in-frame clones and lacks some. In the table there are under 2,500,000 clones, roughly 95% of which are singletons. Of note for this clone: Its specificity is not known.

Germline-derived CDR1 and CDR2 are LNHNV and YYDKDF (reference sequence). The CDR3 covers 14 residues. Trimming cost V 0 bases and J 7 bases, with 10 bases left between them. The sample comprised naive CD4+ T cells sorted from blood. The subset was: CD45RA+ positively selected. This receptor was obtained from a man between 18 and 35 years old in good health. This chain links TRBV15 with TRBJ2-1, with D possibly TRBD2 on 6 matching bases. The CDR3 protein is CATSRDVRENEQFF. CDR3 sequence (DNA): TGTGCCACCAGCAGAGATGTGCGGGAAAATGAGCAGTTCTTC.